The present TCR beta chain was sequenced within a study of shared clonotypes between healthy human individuals. Study background: The cohort comprised a couple of women and a few men. Their ages spanned 18 to 49 years.

With respect to this clone: Its antigen is not identified.

Study-wide points: It was the non-shared clonotypes that had lower generation probabilities than clonotypes shared by all four donors. The naive CD4 repertoires of a handful of donors were compared, and around 5% of clonotypes were shared.

The V gene lost 5 bases and the J gene lost 4 bases, with 9 bases spanning the gap. This CDR3 has 13 residues. Germline CDR1 is SEHNR and CDR2 is FQNEAQ (reference sequence). Assay used: immunoSEQ multiplex PCR; TCRdb lists only in-frame clones, some missing. The sample includes 500,000 or so clones, approximately 95% of them seen just once. Sequencing was performed on naive CD4+ T cells sorted from blood. Noted subset: CD45RA+ positively selected. The sequence came from a woman aged 30 to 39 in good health. The chain recombines TRBV7-9 with TRBJ1-3; a possible D gene is TRBD1 (6 bases). The CDR3: CASSPGVGNTIYF. CDR3 sequence (DNA): TGTGCCAGCAGCCCAGGGGTCGGAAACACCATATATTTT.